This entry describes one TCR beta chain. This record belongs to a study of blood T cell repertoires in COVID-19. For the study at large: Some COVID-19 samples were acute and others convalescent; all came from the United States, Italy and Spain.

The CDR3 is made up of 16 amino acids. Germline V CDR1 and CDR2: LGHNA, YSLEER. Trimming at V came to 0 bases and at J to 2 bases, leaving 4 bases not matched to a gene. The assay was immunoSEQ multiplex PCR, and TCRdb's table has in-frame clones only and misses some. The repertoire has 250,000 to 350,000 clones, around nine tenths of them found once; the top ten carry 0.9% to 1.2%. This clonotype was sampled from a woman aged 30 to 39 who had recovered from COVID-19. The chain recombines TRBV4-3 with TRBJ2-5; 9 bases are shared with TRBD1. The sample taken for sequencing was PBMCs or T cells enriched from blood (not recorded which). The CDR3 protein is CASSQDTGQGQETQYF. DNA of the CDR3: TGCGCCAGCAGCCAAGATACGGGACAGGGACAAGAGACCCAGTACTTC.